The rows below give T cell receptor beta chains drawn from one sample of a study of Ad26.COV2.S vaccination and SARS-CoV-2 variants. Method: immunoSEQ multiplex PCR; TCRdb's copy keeps in-frame clones and lacks some. Of 180,000 or so clones listed, 70% to 90% were seen once; the top ten hold more than 4.5%. Sample: peripheral blood, taken after recovery from COVID-19. Receptor source: a human donor who had recovered from COVID-19. Both conserved end residues are part of each CDR3.

v_call cdr3_aa
TRBV4-1 CASSQEPTYEQYF
TRBV3-1/TRBV3-2 CASSQETSGERSREQYF
TRBV28 CASSFQLAWRGGYEQYF
TRBV5-4 CASSPDVNRLTNEKLFF
TRBV20-1 CSASWDRGYEQYF
TRBV7-9 CASSARLAGDLAYEQYF
TRBV5-1 CASSLASSGTGDNVLTF
TRBV6-4 CANWTVHNSPLHF
TRBV14 CASSLLGGQGYEQYF
TRBV4-1 CASSQESTGPQETQYF
TRBV14 CASSQGQKETQYF
TRBV7-9 CASSPPGTLADYGYTF
TRBV6-5 CASSLRTGSSYNEQFF
TRBV4-1 CASSKSGEAFF
TRBV2 CASSDMGDTQYF
TRBV6-5 CASSYSPATGELFF
TRBV28 CASSPTGGNTEAFF
TRBV10-3 CAISVIQDTGELFF
TRBV12-3/TRBV12-4 CASSLKGLYEQYF
TRBV5-6 CASSSGGTYSPLHF
TRBV28 CASSSALRGAYNEQFF
TRBV25-1 CASSLTGGAGELFF